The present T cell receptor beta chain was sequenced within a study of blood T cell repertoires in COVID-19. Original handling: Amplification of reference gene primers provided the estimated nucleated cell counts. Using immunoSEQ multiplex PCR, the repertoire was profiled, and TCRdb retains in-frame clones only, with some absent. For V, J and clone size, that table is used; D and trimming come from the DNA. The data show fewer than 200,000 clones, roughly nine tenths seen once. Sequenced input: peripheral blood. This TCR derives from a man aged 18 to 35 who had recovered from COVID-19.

In DNA form, the CDR3 reads TGTGCCAGCAGCGTAGCGGGACAGGGGAGAGCCGAGCAGTACTTC. Translation: CASSVAGQGRAEQYF. The chain carries TRBV9 and TRBJ2-7; 10 nucleotides agree with TRBD1. Germline assignment: CDR1 SGDLS and CDR2 YYNGEE. V lost 0 bases, J lost 6 bases, and 6 bases stayed unmatched. The CDR3 extends over 15 amino acids. The variable domain in full, completed from reference TRBV9 and TRBJ2-7, reads DSGVTQTPKHLITATGQRVTLRCSPRSGDLSVYWYQQSLDQGLQFLIQYYNGEERAKGNILERFSAQQFPDLHSELNLSSLELGDSALYFCASSVAGQGRAEQYFGPGTRLTVT.